This T cell receptor (beta chain) was obtained from a study of cytomegalovirus exposure and HLA in healthy donors. Study-wide results and limits: Clonal expansion, a later analysis showed, was greater in HLA-associated TCR beta chains than in equally common others.

Details on this clone: Its antigen remains unknown.

In nominal health when sampled, donors likely had unrecorded immune exposures nonetheless. In the PCR, 60 Vbeta and 13 Jbeta primers were used. Data came from immunoSEQ multiplex PCR; TCRdb stores just in-frame clones and leaves some out. The sample holds around 180,000 clones, approximately 84% seen once. From germline, CDR1 is SGHTA and CDR2 FQGTGA. The junction had 15 bases not matched to a gene; V was cut back by 6 bases and J by 5 bases. The CDR3 has 16 residues. The TCR was taken from a girl aged 5 to 17 in good health and CMV-seropositive. The sequenced sample consisted of PBMCs. The J gene is TRBJ1-1, the V gene TRBV7-3; 7 positions agree with TRBD1. CDR3 sequence (DNA): TGTGCCAGCAGGTGGCCCCAATTAAGGGGGCGGACTGAAGCTTTCTTT. It is translated as CASRWPQLRGRTEAFF. Full variable domain (remainder filled in from reference TRBV7-3 and TRBJ1-1): GAGVSQTPSNKVTEKGKYVELRCDPISGHTALYWYRQSLGQGPEFLIYFQGTGAADDSGLPNDRFFAVRPEGSVSTLKIQRTERGDSAVYLCASRWPQLRGRTEAFFGQGTRLTVV.